The subject of this entry is one T cell receptor (beta chain). Germline CDR1 is LNHDA and CDR2 is SQIVND (reference sequence). V shed 3 bases, J shed 5 bases, and the junction held 2 bases outside the gene matches. This CDR3 is built from 15 residues. The sample comes from a study of blood T cell repertoires in COVID-19. Study in general: The study drew acute and convalescent COVID-19 samples from the United States, Italy and Spain. The cDNA or gDNA used as material had been derived from T cells, B-cell-depleted T cells, or PBMCs.

In the original analysis: The assay estimated nucleated cells by amplifying reference gene primers. The table came from immunoSEQ multiplex PCR; TCRdb's copy has only in-frame clones and leaves some out. That table furnishes V, J and clone size, whereas the DNA furnished D and trimming. The sample lists 90,000 to 120,000 clones; about nine tenths were seen once. Sequenced material: peripheral blood. The clonotype originates from a man in his 60s with acute or convalescent COVID-19. This sequence joins TRBV19 and TRBJ2-1, with 12 nucleotides matching TRBD2. The CDR3 DNA reads TGTGCCAGTAGTATCCTAGCGGGAGGGAACAATGAGCAGTTCTTC. It specifies CASSILAGGNNEQFF.